What follows are 4 T cell receptor beta chains derived from one specimen sequenced in a study of shared clonotypes between healthy human individuals. Data came from immunoSEQ multiplex PCR; TCRdb stores just in-frame clones and leaves some out. The profile shows around 2,000,000 clones, 90% to 95% of them singletons. The sequenced material came from naive CD4+ T cells sorted from blood. Subset denoted: CD45RA+ positively selected. The origin of the receptors is a man aged 18-30 years in good health.

The chain links TRBV19 to TRBJ1-5; 7 bases match TRBD1. Per the germline V gene, CDR1 is LNHDA and CDR2 is SQIVND (reference sequence). The V and J ends lost 6 bases and 3 bases, in that order; junction bases with no gene match: 8. This CDR3 is 15 amino acids long. This CDR3 is CASSSTGIPNQPQHF. CDR3 coding DNA: TGTGCCAGTAGCTCGACAGGGATACCCAATCAGCCCCAGCATTTT.

CDR3 residues: CATSTLQGKAYNEQFF. The CDR3 DNA reads TGTGCCACCAGCACTTTACAGGGGAAAGCCTACAATGAGCAGTTCTTC. V usage is TRBV15 and J usage is TRBJ2-1, with 7 bases identical to TRBD1. Losses at the gene ends were 4 bases for V and 2 bases for J; bases not matched to a gene: 8. The germline V gene has CDR1 LNHNV and CDR2 YYDKDF (reference sequence). The CDR3 extends over 16 amino acids.

As concerns this clone: A read error may account for a junction end that differs from germline. The same CDR3 is also encoded by other DNA sequences in this sample. The chain has TRBV2 and TRBJ1-2; TRBD1 is a possible D gene (5 bases). The CDR3 runs 14 residues. Germline V lookup: CDR1 SNHLY, CDR2 FYNNEI. Here the CDR3 DNA reads TGTGCCAGCAGTGAACGGGGCCTTAACTACGGCTACACCTTC. It codes for CASSERGLNYGYTF.

The J gene is TRBJ2-7, the V gene TRBV2; tentatively, D is TRBD1 or TRBD2 (6 bases each). V was shortened by 8 bases and J by 6 bases, with 17 bases between the two germline ends. In germline, CDR1 is SNHLY, CDR2 FYNNEI. CDR3 length: 13 residues. DNA for the CDR3: TGTGCCAGCCAGATCGAGGGGGGTGCCGAGCAGTACTTC. It translates to CASQIEGGAEQYF.